This T cell receptor beta chain comes out of a study of cytotoxic CD8 clonotypes in ibrutinib-treated CLL. The overall study: Of the patients, about a dozen were relapsed/refractory, about 16 treatment-naive and some 17 IGHV unmutated. After a median of 68 months, about 14 patients stayed remitted and approximately 12 progressed; responses had been partial in approximately 24 and complete in 2.

This clone appeared a single time. Sequenced by immunoSEQ multiplex PCR; TCRdb stores in-frame clones only, minus some. The sample has roughly 60,000 clones; approximately 71% are singletons. The V and J ends lost 2 bases and 2 bases respectively, with 16 bases between them. This CDR3 has 17 residues. The germline gives CDR1 KGHSH, CDR2 LQKENI. The sample consisted of PBMCs, taken after 12 months of ibrutinib treatment. V usage is TRBV18 and J usage is TRBJ2-1; D may be TRBD2 (6 bases). This sequence originates from a human donor with chronic lymphocytic leukemia. CDR3 amino acids: CASSPSYSGVTYNEQFF. CDR3 nucleotides: TGTGCCAGCTCACCATCCTATAGCGGTGTTACCTACAATGAGCAGTTCTTC.